The 27 T cell receptor beta chains listed next were all sequenced from one sample in a study of response to subunit inactivated influenza vaccine. MiXCR, run by TCRdb on the RT-PCR reads, gives a single entry per CDR3 protein. The data contain about 780,000 distinct CDR3 sequences, around a sixth of them singletons. Sequenced here: PBMCs from blood, sampled more than 4 days after vaccination. The receptor source for this set is a man aged 50 to 60 who received an inactivated influenza vaccine.

Only a few counts were recorded for this clonotype. The J gene is TRBJ2-5, the V gene TRBV15; unclear D gene. In germline, CDR1 is LNHNV, CDR2 YYDKDF (reference sequence). The CDR3 loop spans 15 amino acids. V lost 0 bases to trimming and J lost 1 base, with 9 bases between them. The CDR3 is CATSREGIPQETQYF. CDR3 DNA sequence: TGTGCCACCAGCAGAGAAGGGATCCCCCAAGAGACCCAGTACTTC.

The table lists this clonotype with many counts. The rearrangement links TRBV7-2 to TRBJ2-7; D is uncertain. V was trimmed by 5 bases and J by 4 bases, leaving 12 bases between them. The CDR3 runs to 13 residues. Germline values: CDR1 SGHTA, CDR2 FQGNSA. CDR3 coding DNA: TGTGCCAGCAGCCCCCCTGACTCTTACGAGCAGTACTTC. This codes for CASSPPDSYEQYF.

V usage is TRBV6-1 and J usage is TRBJ2-1; TRBD2 matches 11 bases. The V gene end was trimmed by 7 bases and the J gene end by 7 bases; junction bases not matched to a gene: 6. This CDR3 comprises 14 residues. Germline CDR1 and CDR2: MNHNS and SASEGT. The CDR3 region is CASTGTSGSNEQFF. The CDR3 DNA reads as TGTGCCAGCACGGGAACTAGCGGGAGTAATGAGCAGTTCTTC.

The genes are TRBV11-2 and TRBJ2-7; 15 nucleotides line up with TRBD2. With 6 bases clipped from V and 2 bases from J, the junction kept 5 bases outside the gene matches. The CDR3 has 16 residues. Per the germline V gene, CDR1 is SGHAT and CDR2 is FQNNGV. CDR3 in DNA: TGTGCCAGCAGGGGACTAGCGGGAGGTCCTACCTACGAGCAGTACTTC. Translated, it gives CASRGLAGGPTYEQYF.

This chain joins TRBV7-2 and TRBJ2-5; 7 bases are a match to TRBD1. Germline V CDR1 and CDR2: SGHTA, FQGNSA. This CDR3 spans 15 amino acids. V lost 2 bases to trimming and J lost 4 bases; unmatched junction nucleotides: 7. The CDR3: CASSLTTRGSETQYF. DNA of the CDR3: TGTGCCAGCAGCTTAACAACCAGGGGGTCAGAGACCCAGTACTTC.

This clonotype has a count of ten or more. J is TRBJ2-7 and V is TRBV14; 8 positions agree with TRBD1. Germline V lookup: CDR1 SGHDN, CDR2 FVKESK. The ends lost 2 bases at V and 5 bases at J; junction bases unmatched: 8. The CDR3 runs to 15 residues. The CDR3 DNA sequence: TGTGCCAGCAGCCAACAAAGGACAGGGAACCACGAGCAGTACTTC. Its translation: CASSQQRTGNHEQYF.

Only a few counts were recorded for this clonotype. This chain links TRBV20-1 with TRBJ1-5; TRBD1 agrees at 8 bases. V was clipped by 4 bases and J by 4 bases; unmatched bases: 3. The V gene's germline CDR1 is DFQATT and CDR2 SNEGSKA (reference sequence). This CDR3 region has 13 residues. CDR3 sequence: CSATGGINQPQHF. The CDR3 coding sequence is TGCAGTGCTACAGGGGGCATAAATCAGCCCCAGCATTTT.

The rearrangement joins TRBV5-6 to TRBJ2-3, with D perhaps TRBD1 or TRBD2 (7 bases each). CDR1 is SGHDT and CDR2 is YYEEEE in the germline V gene. Trimming took off 4 bases at V and 3 bases at J, with 15 bases between the two ends. There are 15 residues in the CDR3. As DNA, the CDR3 is TGTGCCAGCAGCCGGGCAGGGGGGGTGACAGATACGCAGTATTTT. Encoded protein: CASSRAGGVTDTQYF.

The sample holds many counts of this clonotype. The V and J genes are TRBV20-1 and TRBJ2-3; 7 nucleotides agree with TRBD2. The CDR3 runs to 15 residues. Trimming cost V 0 bases and J 4 bases; bases outside gene matches: 7. From germline, CDR1 is DFQATT and CDR2 SNEGSKA (reference sequence). The DNA for the CDR3 is TGCAGTGCTAGAGATAGAGCGGGAATACCAGATACGCAGTATTTT. Residues: CSARDRAGIPDTQYF.

A single count supports this clonotype. The chain has TRBV7-2 and TRBJ2-5, with a weak D call TRBD2 (6 bases). V lost 5 bases and J lost 5, with 12 bases in between. The CDR3 spans 13 residues. Per the germline V gene, CDR1 is SGHTA and CDR2 is FQGNSA. The CDR3 spells CASSPGGFETQYF. For the CDR3, the DNA is TGTGCCAGCAGCCCCGGGGGATTTGAGACCCAGTACTTC.

The sample holds one count of this clonotype. Written as DNA, the CDR3 is TGTGCCAGCAGCCCGCAATCCGGGAGGGGCCATGAGCAGTTCTTC. Translated: CASSPQSGRGHEQFF. The rearrangement joins TRBV11-2 to TRBJ2-1; 8 bases match TRBD2. The trim removed 5 bases at V and 8 bases at J, leaving 11 bases unmatched. Per germline, CDR1 SGHAT and CDR2 FQNNGV. The CDR3 spans 15 residues.

The J gene is TRBJ2-3, the V gene TRBV20-1, with 7 positions matching TRBD2. This CDR3 has 14 amino acids. Germline V lookup: CDR1 DFQATT, CDR2 SNEGSKA (reference sequence). V lost 6 bases to trimming and J lost 5 bases; unmatched junction nucleotides: 11. CDR3 nucleotides: TGCAGTGCGCCGCGGAGCGGGGTACAAGATACGCAGTATTTT. Its translation is CSAPRSGVQDTQYF.

This clonotype came up a few times. This sequence joins TRBV28 and TRBJ1-4; TRBD1 might be the D (6 bases). Trimming took 5 bases from V and 0 from J, leaving 13 bases between them. This CDR3 has 16 residues. Germline CDR1 is MDHEN and CDR2 is SYDVKM. As DNA, the CDR3 is TGTGCCAGCAGTAGCCAGGGGACTTCAACTAATGAAAAACTGTTTTTT. Amino acids: CASSSQGTSTNEKLFF.

CDR3 in DNA: TGCGCCAGCGCCCCGGCGCCTGGCATTCAGTACTTC. This gives the protein CASAPAPGIQYF. The chain carries TRBV5-1 and TRBJ2-4; D remains unclear. Germline CDR1 and CDR2: SGHRS and YFSETQ. Deletions cut 7 bases from V and 9 bases from J, with 14 bases between. The CDR3 consists of 12 residues. Based on the CDR3 plus reference TRBV5-1 and TRBJ2-4, the full variable domain is KAGVTQTPRYLIKTRGQQVTLSCSPISGHRSVSWYQQTPGQGLQFLFEYFSETQRNKGNFPGRFSGRQFSNSRSEMNVSTLELGDSALYLCASAPAPGIQYFGAGTRLSVL.

The CDR3 sequence is CSAREGQGGWDEQYF. In DNA, the CDR3 is TGCAGTGCTAGAGAGGGACAGGGCGGATGGGACGAGCAGTACTTC. The chain couples TRBV20-1 to TRBJ2-7; TRBD1 matches at 9 bases. The J segment lost 5 bases and the V segment lost 0 bases, leaving 8 bases of the junction unmatched. CDR3 size: 15 residues. Germline values: CDR1 DFQATT, CDR2 SNEGSKA (reference sequence).

This clonotype was detected only a few times. The chain couples TRBV7-6 to TRBJ2-3; the match to TRBD2 covers 7 bases. The CDR3 has 18 residues. The V and J ends lost 3 bases and 4 bases, in that order; junction bases with no gene match: 16. Germline loops: CDR1 SGHVS, CDR2 FNYEAQ. The DNA of the CDR3 is TGTGCCAGCAGCTTGTGGGGCAGGAGCCGGCGGGAGTCAGATACGCAGTATTTT. Its protein product is CASSLWGRSRRESDTQYF.

This clonotype has only a few counts. The chain employs TRBV12-3 or TRBV12-4 and TRBJ2-1; TRBD2 matches at 8 bases. The V segment lost 1 base and the J segment 8 bases; nucleotides outside the gene matches: 4. The CDR3 covers 14 residues. The CDR3 nucleotides read TGTGCCAGCAGTTTAGGCGGGAGGTTGGATGAGCAGTTCTTC. Its protein product is CASSLGGRLDEQFF.

The chain recombines TRBV24-1 with TRBJ2-2, with TRBD1 as a possible D gene (5 bases). CDR3 length equals 16 residues. Trimming removed 0 bases from V and 1 base from J, with 8 bases in between. Germline V gene sequence: CDR1 KGHDR, CDR2 SFDVKD. The CDR3, as DNA: TGTGCCACCAGTGATTTGCCAGGGCGGAACACCGGGGAGCTGTTTTTT. Amino acids: CATSDLPGRNTGELFF.

A few counts support this clonotype. V gene TRBV20-1 combines with J gene TRBJ2-1, with 8 bases aligning to TRBD1. Germline V gene data show CDR1 as DFQATT and CDR2 as SNEGSKA (reference sequence). V shed 0 bases and J 7 bases; nucleotides not matched to a gene: 8. The CDR3 consists of 15 residues. CDR3 amino acids: CSARDGGQGNNEQFF. The DNA for the CDR3 is TGCAGTGCTAGAGATGGCGGACAGGGTAATAATGAGCAGTTCTTC.

This clonotype was seen a single time. The chain employs TRBV5-1 and TRBJ2-1, with TRBD2 matching over 8 bases. Germline CDR1 is SGHRS and CDR2 is YFSETQ. The CDR3 sequence is 13 residues long. V shed 5 bases, J shed 6 bases, and the junction held 4 bases outside the gene matches. The CDR3 region has the DNA TGCGCCAGCAGAACCGGGACTAGCAATGAGCAGTTCTTC. Amino acids: CASRTGTSNEQFF.

The chain uses TRBV12-3 or TRBV12-4 and TRBJ2-2, with D tentatively TRBD2 (5 bases). The V gene lost 1 base and the J gene lost 8 bases, with 11 bases spanning the gap. This CDR3 has 14 residues. This chain's CDR3 is CASSLDRTSGELFF. The CDR3 coding sequence is TGTGCCAGCAGTTTAGATAGGACTTCTGGGGAGCTGTTTTTT.

CDR3 coding DNA: TGTGCCAGCAGCTTAGGGGCAGCGGGGGGCTTAGCCAAAAACATTCAGTACTTC. It translates to CASSLGAAGGLAKNIQYF. The genes are TRBV7-6 and TRBJ2-4, with 9 positions matching TRBD2. Per the germline V gene, CDR1 is SGHVS and CDR2 is FNYEAQ. This CDR3 spans 18 amino acids. The junction had 7 bases not matched to a gene; V was cut back by 1 base and J by 0 bases.

This clonotype was picked up a small number of times. The chain couples TRBV20-1 to TRBJ1-1; TRBD1 is a possible D gene (5 bases). Germline values: CDR1 DFQATT, CDR2 SNEGSKA (reference sequence). CDR3 length: 17 residues. V was shortened by 4 bases and J by 1 base, with 22 bases between the two germline ends. Here the CDR3 DNA reads TGCAGTGCTACCCACATATTAGACAGTTTACCGAACACTGAAGCTTTCTTT. Amino acid sequence: CSATHILDSLPNTEAFF.

V is TRBV20-1 and J is TRBJ2-5; TRBD2 matches at 12 bases. The J segment lost 4 bases and the V segment lost 6 bases, leaving 6 bases of the junction unmatched. The CDR3 is 14 residues long. Germline V gives CDR1 DFQATT, CDR2 SNEGSKA (reference sequence). CDR3 sequence: CSANPSGRAETQYF. The CDR3 DNA reads TGCAGTGCAAACCCTAGCGGGAGGGCAGAGACCCAGTACTTC.

The chain combines TRBV9 with TRBJ1-2; 9 bases match TRBD1. The V segment lost 4 bases and the J segment 5 bases; nucleotides outside the gene matches: 9. The CDR3 contains 15 residues. Looked up from germline, CDR1 is SGDLS and CDR2 is YYNGEE. CDR3 sequence reads: CASSTRTGAVYGYTF. The CDR3 bases are TGTGCCAGCAGCACCCGGACAGGGGCGGTATATGGCTACACCTTC.

The V gene is TRBV5-1, the J gene TRBJ2-5, with D maybe TRBD1 (6 bases). CDR3 length: 15 amino acids. V lost 0 bases and J lost 1, with 10 bases in between. Germline CDR1 and CDR2: SGHRS and YFSETQ. The CDR3 DNA reads as TGCGCCAGCAGCTTGGCAGGACAGTTCCAAGAGACCCAGTACTTC. Translating it yields CASSLAGQFQETQYF.

The CDR3 DNA follows: TGTGCCAGCAGCTTAGACATCCAGCGTAATTCACCCCTCCACTTT. Its protein is CASSLDIQRNSPLHF. The chain carries TRBV11-2 and TRBJ1-6; no definite D call. Germline-derived CDR1 and CDR2 are SGHAT and FQNNGV. Trimming shortened V by 0 bases and J by 6 bases, and 9 bases separated the two germline ends. The CDR3 sequence is 15 residues long.